This T cell receptor (beta chain) emerged from a study of shared clonotypes between healthy human individuals. Study-level background: Each donor's CD4 naive and CD4 memory cells filled three plates apiece, CD8 naive two, and CD8 memory one. Study-wide findings and caveats: Relative to memory subsets, naive subsets generally showed larger estimated richness.

The V gene end was trimmed by 7 bases and the J gene end by 4 bases; junction bases not matched to a gene: 11. The CDR3 has 15 amino acids. Germline V gene lookup returns CDR1 WSHSY and CDR2 SAAADI. Several immunoSEQ 96-well plates shared each subset's DNA, each plate a replicate. It was 200 to 250 ng DNA, about 30,000 T cell genomes, that sorted-subset replicate PCRs used. This table comes from immunoSEQ multiplex PCR, and its TCRdb copy is limited to in-frame clones, with some not included. Here the sample spans approximately 340,000 clones, 74% being singletons. Turning to this clone: The antigen is unknown.

Sequencing was done on a sample of memory CD4+ T cells sorted from blood. Subset described: CD45RA-negative fraction. The chain couples TRBV10-2 to TRBJ1-2, with 8 bases fitting TRBD1. The receptor comes from a man younger than 45 in good health. CDR3 nucleotide sequence: TGCGCCAGCACCCGCGGGGGACAGGCGCTCTATGGCTACACCTTC. It translates to CASTRGGQALYGYTF.